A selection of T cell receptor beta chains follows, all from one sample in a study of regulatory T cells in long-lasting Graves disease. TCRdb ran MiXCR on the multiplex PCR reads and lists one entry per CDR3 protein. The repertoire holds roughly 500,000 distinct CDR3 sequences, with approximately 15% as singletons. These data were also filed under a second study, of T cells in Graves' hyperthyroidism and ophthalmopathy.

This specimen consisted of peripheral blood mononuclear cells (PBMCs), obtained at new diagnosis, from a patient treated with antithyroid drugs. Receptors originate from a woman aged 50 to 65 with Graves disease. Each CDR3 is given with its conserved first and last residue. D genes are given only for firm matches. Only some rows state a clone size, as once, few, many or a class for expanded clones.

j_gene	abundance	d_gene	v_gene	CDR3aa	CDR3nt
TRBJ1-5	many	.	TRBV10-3	CATKSSDSNQPQHF	TGTGCCACCAAGAGCTCCGATAGCAATCAGCCCCAGCATTTT
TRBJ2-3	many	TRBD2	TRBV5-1	CASSTGLAGGTDTQYF	TGCGCCAGCAGCACGGGACTAGCGGGAGGGACAGATACGCAGTATTTT
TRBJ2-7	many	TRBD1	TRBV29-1	CSVGTTGAYEQYF	TGCAGCGTTGGAACGACAGGGGCCTACGAGCAGTACTTC
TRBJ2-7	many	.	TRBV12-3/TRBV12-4	CASSLEGTRQYF	TGTGCCAGCAGTTTAGAGGGGACGCGGCAGTACTTC
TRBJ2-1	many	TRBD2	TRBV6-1	CASSEAGGLVAYNEQFF	TGTGCCAGCAGTGAAGCCGGGGGACTAGTTGCGTACAATGAGCAGTTCTTC
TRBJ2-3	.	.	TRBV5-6	CASSLGGGLNLGADTQYF	TGTGCCAGCAGCTTGGGGGGGGGCTTGAACTTGGGCGCAGATACGCAGTATTTT
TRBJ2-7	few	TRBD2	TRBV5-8	CASSGGIASGFYEQYF	TGTGCCAGCAGCGGGGGGATAGCTAGCGGCTTCTACGAGCAGTACTTC
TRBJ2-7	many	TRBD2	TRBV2	CASRGTSGSFPTYEQYF	TGTGCCAGCAGAGGGACTAGCGGGAGTTTCCCAACCTACGAGCAGTACTTC
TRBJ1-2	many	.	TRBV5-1	CASSRGEFGYTF	TGCGCCAGCAGCCGGGGGGAGTTTGGCTACACCTTC
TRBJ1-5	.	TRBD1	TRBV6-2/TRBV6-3	CASSVRGARSNQPQHF	TGTGCCAGCAGTGTCAGGGGGGCTAGGAGCAATCAGCCCCAGCATTTT
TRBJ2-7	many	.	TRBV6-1	CASSESRGGAYEQYF	TGTGCCAGCAGTGAGTCGAGAGGGGGGGCGTACGAGCAGTACTTC
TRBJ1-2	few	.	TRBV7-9	CASSLGGQGNYGYTF	TGTGCCAGCAGCTTAGGGGGGCAGGGTAACTATGGCTACACCTTC
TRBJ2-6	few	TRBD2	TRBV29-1	CSVTSGGQGGRGANVLTF	TGCAGCGTTACAAGCGGGGGGCAGGGAGGTCGTGGGGCCAACGTCCTGACTTTC
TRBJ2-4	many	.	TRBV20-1	CSAPDSRRNIQYF	TGCAGTGCCCCGGACTCCCGACGGAACATTCAGTACTTC
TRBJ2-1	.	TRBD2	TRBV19	CASSPRSSGRIKQFF	TGTGCCAGTAGTCCCCGGAGTAGCGGGAGAATAAAGCAGTTCTTC
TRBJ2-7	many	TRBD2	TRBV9	CASSVGGGNSYEQYF	TGTGCCAGCAGCGTTGGGGGAGGGAACTCCTACGAGCAGTACTTC
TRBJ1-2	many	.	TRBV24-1	CATSDPGTGKNGYTF	TGTGCCACCAGTGATCCCGGGACGGGTAAGAATGGCTACACCTTC
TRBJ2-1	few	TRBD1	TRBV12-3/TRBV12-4	CASSPNRGTYNEQFF	TGTGCCAGCAGCCCGAACAGGGGCACCTACAATGAGCAGTTCTTC
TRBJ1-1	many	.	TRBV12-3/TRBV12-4	CASSPMTLPNTEAFF	TGTGCCAGCAGCCCAATGACACTTCCTAACACTGAAGCTTTCTTT
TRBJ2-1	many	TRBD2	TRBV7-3	CASSEQRAGGRDEQFF	TGTGCCAGCAGCGAACAGAGAGCGGGAGGGCGTGATGAGCAGTTCTTC
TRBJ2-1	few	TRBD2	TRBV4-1	CASSQVLAGRNNEQFF	TGCGCCAGCAGCCAGGTTCTAGCGGGACGAAACAATGAGCAGTTCTTC
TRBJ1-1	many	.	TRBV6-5	CASSYFQMNTEAFF	TGTGCCAGCAGTTACTTCCAAATGAACACTGAAGCTTTCTTT
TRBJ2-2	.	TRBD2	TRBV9	CASNEGLAGVFDTGELFF	TGTGCCAGCAACGAGGGCCTAGCGGGAGTATTTGACACCGGGGAGCTGTTTTTT
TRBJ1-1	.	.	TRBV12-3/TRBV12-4	CASRPDRRAEAFF	TGTGCCAGCAGGCCCGACAGACGGGCTGAAGCTTTCTTT
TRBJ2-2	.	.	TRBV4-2	CASSPAPRGSGELFF	TGTGCCAGCAGCCCAGCTCCCCGGGGCTCCGGGGAGCTGTTTTTT
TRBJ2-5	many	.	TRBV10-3	CAISSLSGSQETQYF	TGTGCCATCAGTTCCCTGAGCGGTTCCCAAGAGACCCAGTACTTC